These 28 T cell receptor beta chains were sequenced from one sample in a study of CD8 T cells in ankylosing spondylitis. Via MiXCR, TCRdb re-called the 5' RACE reads, giving one row per CDR3 protein. The sample carries about 130,000 distinct CDR3 sequences, 7% to 10% recorded once. The sequenced sample was blood, either unsorted or a sorted T cell fraction (not recorded which). These TCRs come from a male donor with ankylosing spondylitis or in good health (not recorded which).

This clonotype was seen a handful of times. The gene calls are TRBV28 and TRBJ1-2; tentatively, D is TRBD1 (6 bases). This CDR3 is 15 amino acids long. Germline loops: CDR1 MDHEN, CDR2 SYDVKM. The V and J ends lost 6 bases and 8 bases respectively, with 22 bases between them. Here the CDR3 reads CASRPPGQAFGGYTF. CDR3 nucleotide sequence: TGTGCCAGCAGACCGCCGGGACAAGCTTTCGGGGGCTACACCTTC.

Many counts were recorded for this clonotype. V usage is TRBV27 and J usage is TRBJ2-7; TRBD1 matches at 10 bases. Germline CDR1 reads MNHEY; CDR2 reads SMNVEV (reference sequence). V was pared by 5 bases and J by 6 bases, with 10 bases of the junction left unmatched. The length of the CDR3 is 15 residues. DNA of the CDR3: TGTGCCAGCAGTCCCCGGACAGGGGGTAAGGGCGAGCAGTACTTC. Its protein product is CASSPRTGGKGEQYF.

A word on this clonotype: One base away lies a much larger clone, so this may be a sequencing read error. This sequence joins TRBV20-1 and TRBJ2-1; TRBD2 agrees at 13 bases. The germline V gene has CDR1 DFQATT and CDR2 SNEGSKA (reference sequence). The CDR3 spans 18 residues. CDR3 DNA: TGCTGTGCCTACACTAGCGGGAGGGCCTTTAGAACAAACAATGAGCAGTTCTTC. It encodes CCAYTSGRAFRTNNEQFF.

In its sample, this clonotype was seen many times. The CDR3 DNA follows: TGCGCCAGCAGCTTGTCCCAGGGGGCATTCTACGAGCAGTACTTC. Translating gives CASSLSQGAFYEQYF. The chain has TRBV5-1 and TRBJ2-7; 8 nucleotides line up with TRBD1. The germline gives CDR1 SGHRS, CDR2 YFSETQ. V shed 1 base and J 3 bases; nucleotides not matched to a gene: 6. The CDR3 runs to 15 residues. The whole variable domain, remainder taken from reference TRBV5-1 and TRBJ2-7, is KAGVTQTPRYLIKTRGQQVTLSCSPISGHRSVSWYQQTPGQGLQFLFEYFSETQRNKGNFPGRFSGRQFSNSRSEMNVSTLELGDSALYLCASSLSQGAFYEQYFGPGTRLTVT.

The J gene is TRBJ2-7, the V gene TRBV4-1; 10 bases agree with TRBD1. J lost 1 base, V lost 4 bases, and 4 bases had no gene match. The CDR3 contains 15 residues. The germline CDR1 and CDR2 sequences are MGHRA and YSYEKL. CDR3 region: CASSRAGQGSYEQYF. The CDR3 region has the DNA TGCGCCAGCAGCCGAGCGGGACAGGGGTCCTACGAGCAGTACTTC.

Ten or more counts support this clonotype. The chain links TRBV11-2 to TRBJ2-5; D not certain. In germline, CDR1 is SGHAT, CDR2 FQNNGV. V was trimmed by 1 base and J by 4 bases, leaving 10 bases between them. This CDR3 comprises 14 residues. The CDR3 bases are TGTGCCAGCAGCTTAGGGAGTAGAACAGAGACCCAGTACTTC. This gives the protein CASSLGSRTETQYF. The whole variable domain, filled in from reference TRBV11-2 and TRBJ2-5, reads EAGVAQSPRYKIIEKRQSVAFWCNPISGHATLYWYQQILGQGPKLLIQFQNNGVVDDSQLPKDRFSAERLKGVDSTLKIQPAKLEDSAVYLCASSLGSRTETQYFGPGTRLLVL.

The chain carries TRBV19 and TRBJ2-7, with D tentatively TRBD1 or TRBD2 (6 bases each). Per germline, CDR1 LNHDA and CDR2 SQIVND (reference sequence). This CDR3 has 12 amino acids. The V end lost 6 bases, the J end lost 7 bases, and 13 bases lay between the germline ends. In nucleotides, the CDR3 is TGTGCCAGTAGCGCCCGGGGGCGAGAGCAGTACTTC. Amino acid sequence: CASSARGREQYF.

The rearrangement links TRBV20-1 to TRBJ1-2; no definite D call. The CDR3 is made up of 12 amino acids. Germline V lookup: CDR1 DFQATT, CDR2 SNEGSKA (reference sequence). Trimming pared 0 bases from V and 7 bases from J, leaving 9 bases between. CDR3 in DNA: TGCAGTGCTAGAGAGGGGATGGTTGGCTACACCTTC. Translation gives CSAREGMVGYTF.

The chain couples TRBV15 to TRBJ1-1; a weak D match, TRBD1 (6 bases). The CDR3 length is 13 residues. The V end was cut by 0 bases, the J end by 7 bases, with 9 bases between. Germline CDR1 LNHNV, CDR2 YYDKDF (reference sequence). The DNA for the CDR3 is TGTGCCACCAGCAGAGATATGGACAGTGAAGCTTTCTTT. It translates to CATSRDMDSEAFF.

This clonotype came up many times. The gene calls are TRBV29-1 and TRBJ2-7; no firm D call. The CDR3 is 12 residues long. V lost 2 bases and J lost 0, with 5 bases in between. Germline CDR1 is SQVTM and CDR2 is ANQGSEA. DNA for the CDR3: TGCAGCGTTGAAACGAACTCCTACGAGCAGTACTTC. This encodes CSVETNSYEQYF.

This clonotype was recorded many times. A much bigger clone sits one base away, suggesting this may be a read error. This sequence joins TRBV20-1 and TRBJ2-6; the D gene is possibly TRBD1 (5 bases). The germline CDR1 and CDR2 sequences are DFQATT and SNEGSKA (reference sequence). CDR3 length: 18 residues. The CDR3 reads CSARDLYGLRSGANGLTF. The DNA of the CDR3 is TGCAGTGCTAGAGATCTCTATGGGCTCCGCTCTGGGGCCAACGGCCTGACTTTC.

This clonotype was seen ten or more times. The rearrangement uses TRBV11-2 and TRBJ2-2; 7 bases agree with TRBD2. With 1 base clipped from V and 5 bases from J, the junction kept 4 bases outside the gene matches. Germline V gene sequence: CDR1 SGHAT, CDR2 FQNNGV. The CDR3 spans 15 residues. The CDR3 bases are TGTGCCAGCAGCTTAGGTACTAGCGCTACCGGGGAGCTGTTTTTT. It encodes CASSLGTSATGELFF. The whole variable domain, remainder taken from reference TRBV11-2 and TRBJ2-2, is EAGVAQSPRYKIIEKRQSVAFWCNPISGHATLYWYQQILGQGPKLLIQFQNNGVVDDSQLPKDRFSAERLKGVDSTLKIQPAKLEDSAVYLCASSLGTSATGELFFGEGSRLTVL.

A few counts support this clonotype. This rearrangement joins TRBV20-1 to TRBJ2-7; D possibly matches TRBD1 or TRBD2 (5 bases each). This CDR3 contains 16 residues. The germline CDR1 and CDR2 sequences are DFQATT and SNEGSKA (reference sequence). Trimming took off 1 base at V and 0 bases at J, with 16 bases between the two ends. This CDR3 reads CSARVGLGPISYEQYF. The CDR3 coding sequence is TGCAGTGCTAGAGTGGGGTTGGGACCTATCTCCTACGAGCAGTACTTC.

The chain combines TRBV4-2 with TRBJ2-3; possible D gene TRBD2, 5 bases. Trimming took 1 base from V and 1 from J, leaving 9 bases between them. The CDR3 has 15 residues. Germline CDR1 is LGHNA and CDR2 is YNFKEQ. As DNA, the CDR3 is TGTGCCAGCAGCCAAGCACTAGATGGCACAGATACGCAGTATTTT. Residues: CASSQALDGTDTQYF.

The gene calls are TRBV2 and TRBJ2-2; D is unclear. Between the trimmed V and J ends, which lost 6 bases and 5 bases, there was a span of 7 bases. The CDR3 sequence is 12 residues long. Germline V lookup: CDR1 SNHLY, CDR2 FYNNEI. The DNA of the CDR3 is TGTGCCAGCAGGCCACGAACCGGGGAGCTGTTTTTT. Its translation is CASRPRTGELFF. Variable domain in full (rest from reference TRBV2 and TRBJ2-2): EPEVTQTPSHQVTQMGQEVILRCVPISNHLYFYWYRQILGQKVEFLVSFYNNEISEKSEIFDDQFSVERPDGSNFTLKIRSTKLEDSAMYFCASRPRTGELFFGEGSRLTVL.

This clonotype was seen ten or more times. V gene TRBV5-5 combines with J gene TRBJ2-1; 10 bases line up with TRBD2. CDR1 is SGHKS and CDR2 is YYEKEE in the germline V gene (reference sequence). CDR3 length: 16 amino acids. After removal of 4 bases from V and 3 bases from J, the junction contained 7 bases not matched to a gene. The CDR3 spells CASSPQLAGSYNEQFF. DNA of the CDR3: TGTGCCAGCAGCCCTCAACTAGCGGGAAGCTACAATGAGCAGTTCTTC.

Note on this clonotype: Given the absence of the conserved phenylalanine or tryptophan at the CDR3 end, a read error is likely. The chain joins TRBV6-5 to TRBJ2-7; 9 nucleotides line up with TRBD1. V shed 4 bases and J 2 bases; nucleotides not matched to a gene: 9. CDR3 length: 16 residues. Germline assignment: CDR1 MNHEY and CDR2 SVGAGI. CDR3 nucleotides: TGTGCCAGCAGTTGGGAAACAGGGGGCCGTACCTACGAGCAGTACCTC. Its translation is CASSWETGGRTYEQYL.

The chain uses TRBV3-1 and TRBJ1-1, with D hard to call. The germline V gene encodes CDR1 LGHDT and CDR2 YNNKEL (reference sequence). Trimming stripped 4 bases from V and 2 bases from J, with 8 bases between. The CDR3 length is 13 residues. This CDR3 reads CASSRTQNTEAFF. Written as DNA, the CDR3 is TGTGCCAGCAGCCGCACACAAAACACTGAAGCTTTCTTT.

V usage is TRBV20-1 and J usage is TRBJ2-3; D possibly uses TRBD1 or TRBD2 (5 bases each). Trimming stripped 5 bases from V and 4 bases from J, with 22 bases between. The CDR3 runs to 16 residues. Germline V lookup: CDR1 DFQATT, CDR2 SNEGSKA (reference sequence). The CDR3 loop reads CSALDRQGSTADTQYF. The CDR3 bases are TGCAGTGCTCTAGACAGACAAGGGAGTACGGCAGATACGCAGTATTTT.

The count of this clonotype is one. Just one base apart from a much larger clone, this may be a read error. CDR3 region: CASSLQGGDGELFF. CDR3 DNA sequence: TGTGCCAGCAGCTTACAGGGGGGAGACGGGGAGCTGTTTTTT. V is TRBV7-7 and J is TRBJ2-2; D is perhaps TRBD1 (7 bases). The germline V gene has CDR1 SSHAT and CDR2 FNYEAQ (reference sequence). CDR3 length: 14 residues. V lost 2 bases and J lost 7, with 11 bases in between. The variable domain in full, completed from reference TRBV7-7 and TRBJ2-2, reads GAGVSQSPRYKVTKRGQDVTLRCDPISSHATLYWYQQALGQGPEFLTYFNYEAQPDKSGLPSDRFSAERPEGSISTLTIQRTEQRDSAMYRCASSLQGGDGELFFGEGSRLTVL.

The J gene is TRBJ1-3, the V gene TRBV7-2; 7 nucleotides line up with TRBD1. Losses at the gene ends were 1 base for V and 0 bases for J; bases not matched to a gene: 6. Germline values: CDR1 SGHTA, CDR2 FQGNSA. The length of the CDR3 is 17 residues. The CDR3 is CASSLGQGTSSGNTIYF. Written as DNA, the CDR3 is TGTGCCAGCAGCTTAGGACAGGGAACAAGCTCTGGAAACACCATATATTTT.

The table lists this clonotype with many counts. V is TRBV12-3 or TRBV12-4 and J is TRBJ2-5; 11 nucleotides agree with TRBD2. Trimming took 5 bases from V and 2 from J; bases not matched to a gene: 4. The CDR3 length is 15 residues. The CDR3 here is CASSMRLAGQETQYF. CDR3 DNA sequence: TGTGCCAGCAGTATGCGACTAGCGGGGCAAGAGACCCAGTACTTC.

This clonotype was seen many times. The chain joins TRBV20-1 to TRBJ2-2, with a possible D match to TRBD1 (5 bases). Germline CDR1 is DFQATT and CDR2 is SNEGSKA (reference sequence). This CDR3 spans 15 amino acids. V was shortened by 6 bases and J by 2 bases, with 16 bases between the two germline ends. In DNA, the CDR3 is TGCAGTGCAAAATCAACAGGAGAAAACACCGGGGAGCTGTTTTTT. Protein sequence: CSAKSTGENTGELFF.

This clonotype was seen ten or more times. V is TRBV5-5 and J is TRBJ2-5, with D possibly matching TRBD2 (6 bases). CDR3 length equals 16 residues. Germline CDR1 is SGHKS and CDR2 is YYEKEE (reference sequence). V was shortened by 0 bases and J by 1 base, with 13 bases between the two germline ends. The CDR3 DNA sequence: TGTGCCAGCAGCTTGGCCCTCGGAGGGTTCCAAGAGACCCAGTACTTC. As protein: CASSLALGGFQETQYF.

This clonotype was counted ten times or more. The chain joins TRBV5-1 to TRBJ2-2; 9 bases align to TRBD1. The length of the CDR3 is 15 residues. The V and J ends lost 5 bases and 4 bases, in that order; junction bases with no gene match: 6. Looked up from germline, CDR1 is SGHRS and CDR2 is YFSETQ. CDR3 DNA sequence: TGCGCCAGCAGTCCTACGACAGGGGGCACCGGGGAGCTGTTTTTT. It yields the protein CASSPTTGGTGELFF.

Details on this clonotype: This may be a read error: a much more frequent sequence differs by one nucleotide. The chain recombines TRBV12-3 or TRBV12-4 with TRBJ2-2, with 10 bases matching TRBD2. There are 16 residues in the CDR3. The CDR3 is CASTQLAGAAPGDLFF. The CDR3 region has the DNA TGTGCCAGCACCCAGCTAGCGGGAGCCGCCCCCGGGGACCTGTTTTTT.

This clonotype was counted ten times or more. The chain combines TRBV20-1 with TRBJ1-6; no reliable D call. V lost 1 base and J lost 7, with 14 bases in between. CDR3 length: 15 amino acids. CDR1 is DFQATT and CDR2 is SNEGSKA in the germline V gene (reference sequence). This CDR3 reads CSARGPGIGNSPLHF. CDR3 bases: TGCAGTGCTAGAGGGCCGGGTATAGGGAATTCACCCCTCCACTTT.

On this clonotype itself: A much larger clone lies one base from this, so it may be a read error. This sequence joins TRBV20-1 and TRBJ1-3, with no clear D. CDR1 DFQATT and CDR2 SNEGSKA come from the germline V gene (reference sequence). The CDR3 runs 13 residues. CDR3 in DNA: TGCACTGCTAGAGAGCCACCCGGAAACACCATATATTTT. Its protein is CTAREPPGNTIYF.